The next 9 T cell receptor beta chains were all read from a single sample in a study of cytomegalovirus exposure and HLA in healthy donors. Both 60 Vbeta primers and 13 Jbeta primers went into the PCR. TCRdb keeps only in-frame clones here, not all; method: immunoSEQ multiplex PCR. The sample consists of about 35,000 clones, roughly three quarters of them appearing once. The sequenced sample was PBMCs. These receptors were collected from a woman in her twenties or thirties in good health and CMV-seropositive.

J is TRBJ2-2 and V is TRBV14, with a weak D call TRBD2 (5 bases). The V end was cut by 6 bases, the J end by 5 bases, with 7 bases between. The CDR3 covers 12 residues. CDR1 SGHDN and CDR2 FVKESK come from the germline V gene. CDR3 nucleotide sequence: TGTGCCAGCAGTCGGAGGACCGGGGAGCTGTTTTTT. The encoded protein is CASSRRTGELFF.

This clone was seen a few times. The chain recombines TRBV5-1 with TRBJ2-2, with 9 nucleotides matching TRBD2. The CDR3 contains 16 residues. The junction had 10 bases not matched to a gene; V was cut back by 4 bases and J by 6 bases. Per germline, CDR1 SGHRS and CDR2 YFSETQ. CDR3 DNA: TGCGCCAGCAGCCCTGGCGGGGGGGCCGCGGCCGGGGAGCTGTTTTTT. Its translation is CASSPGGGAAAGELFF.

The J gene is TRBJ2-5, the V gene TRBV7-9, with D perhaps matching TRBD1 (5 bases). The CDR3 loop spans 14 amino acids. The V gene lost 1 base and the J gene lost 5 bases, with 11 bases spanning the gap. Germline V gene sequence: CDR1 SEHNR, CDR2 FQNEAQ (reference sequence). The CDR3 here is CASSLGAGWETQYF. The CDR3 nucleotides are TGTGCCAGCAGCTTAGGGGCAGGGTGGGAGACCCAGTACTTC.

The chain uses TRBV7-8 and TRBJ2-7, with D perhaps matching TRBD2 (5 bases). This CDR3 spans 13 amino acids. V was pared by 5 bases and J by 4 bases, with 12 bases between. Germline CDR1 reads SGHVS; CDR2 reads FQNEAQ. The CDR3 DNA is TGTGCCAGCAGCGAACCTAGCCAATACGAGCAGTACTTC. Its protein is CASSEPSQYEQYF.

CDR3 sequence (DNA): TGTGCCAGCAGCACAGGGGGCGGGGGAGAGACCCAGTACTTC. Encoded protein: CASSTGGGGETQYF. V usage is TRBV7-7 and J usage is TRBJ2-5, with 9 nucleotides matching TRBD1. Per the germline V gene, CDR1 is SSHAT and CDR2 is FNYEAQ (reference sequence). This CDR3 region has 14 residues. Trimming took 5 bases from V and 4 from J; bases not matched to a gene: 5.

This chain uses TRBV14 with TRBJ2-5; 10 bases are shared with TRBD2. With 1 base clipped from V and 2 bases from J, the junction kept 4 bases outside the gene matches. Germline V gives CDR1 SGHDN, CDR2 FVKESK. This CDR3 comprises 16 residues. The CDR3 DNA follows: TGTGCCAGCAGCCAAGTTCAACTAGCGGGGCAAGAGACCCAGTACTTC. This sequence encodes CASSQVQLAGQETQYF.

This rearrangement joins TRBV7-8 to TRBJ1-1, with D tentatively TRBD1 (5 bases). Trimming cost V 1 base and J 1 base, with 10 bases left between them. Per the germline V gene, CDR1 is SGHVS and CDR2 is FQNEAQ. The CDR3 is 15 residues long. CDR3 DNA sequence: TGTGCCAGCAGCTTAGGTGGGGCCGGGAACACTGAAGCTTTCTTT. Residues: CASSLGGAGNTEAFF.

This clone appeared a single time. The chain employs TRBV13 and TRBJ2-7, with 11 bases matching TRBD2. Germline V CDR1 and CDR2: PRHDT, FYEKMQ (reference sequence). CDR3 length equals 15 residues. The V and J ends lost 4 bases and 4 bases, in that order; junction bases with no gene match: 6. Here the CDR3 DNA reads TGTGCCAGCAGCTCTCGAACTAGCGGGAGTTACGAGCAGTACTTC. This translates into CASSSRTSGSYEQYF. The variable domain in full, with the rest retrieved from reference TRBV13 and TRBJ2-7, is AAGVIQSPRHLIKEKRETATLKCYPIPRHDTVYWYQQGPGQDPQFLISFYEKMQSDKGSIPDRFSAQQFSDYHSELNMSSLELGDSALYFCASSSRTSGSYEQYFGPGTRLTVT.

This chain joins TRBV7-9 and TRBJ1-2, with a weak D call TRBD1 (5 bases). CDR1 SEHNR and CDR2 FQNEAQ come from the germline V gene (reference sequence). The CDR3 totals 13 residues. Trimming cost V 5 bases and J 4 bases, with 11 bases left between them. The DNA for the CDR3 is TGTGCCAGCAGCCACGGACAAGCCTATGGCTACACCTTC. Protein: CASSHGQAYGYTF.